This TCR beta chain was observed in a study of blood T cell repertoires in COVID-19. Background on the study: Samples representing acute and convalescent COVID-19 were sourced from the United States, Italy and Spain. PBMCs, B-cell-depleted T cells, or T cells were the source of the cDNA or gDNA that made up the material.

Trimming took off 4 bases at V and 3 bases at J, with 14 bases between the two ends. Germline V gives CDR1 MDHEN, CDR2 SYDVKM. The CDR3 covers 15 residues. As originally analysed: Scientists estimated how many nucleated cells there were by amplifying reference gene primers. This table comes from immunoSEQ multiplex PCR, and its TCRdb copy is limited to in-frame clones, with some not included. V, J and clone size derive from that table, while D and trimming were established from the DNA sequence. This sample carries about 110,000 clones, around 86% of them seen once, and the ten largest clones take over 35%.

The TCR sequence derives from an elderly man with acute or convalescent COVID-19. Sequencing was carried out using peripheral blood. The chain combines TRBV28 with TRBJ2-3, with no clear D. The CDR3 reads CASSSPPGRTDTQYF. In DNA, the CDR3 is TGTGCCAGCAGTTCACCTCCTGGTAGAACAGATACGCAGTATTTT.